The present TCR beta chain was sequenced within a study of regulatory T cells in long-lasting Graves disease. As to time point: newly diagnosed GD, antithyroid drugs for less than 3 months. From PBMCs, RNA was extracted and then used to make the TCR library. V gave up 0 bases and J gave up 7 bases, with 11 bases separating them. The germline V gene encodes CDR1 SGHRS and CDR2 YFSETQ. The CDR3 consists of 14 residues. There are many counts of this clonotype. Both iRepertoire HTBI primers and Arm-PCR of CDR3 regions were used to build the TCR beta libraries. TCRdb used MiXCR to reprocess the multiplex PCR reads, holding one entry per CDR3 protein. The table shows roughly 350,000 distinct CDR3 sequences, with about a sixth occurring only once. This sample was also put to use in a study of T cells in Graves' hyperthyroidism and ophthalmopathy.

The chain links TRBV5-1 to TRBJ2-1; D gene unclear. This specimen was peripheral blood mononuclear cells (PBMCs), taken at new diagnosis, from a patient treated with antithyroid drugs. The TCR comes from a woman aged 18-30 years with Graves disease. The CDR3 here is CASSLALRVNEQFF. The CDR3 DNA is TGCGCCAGCAGCTTGGCGTTAAGGGTAAATGAGCAGTTCTTC.